The T cell receptor (beta chain) described here comes from a study of radiotherapy plus CTLA-4 blockade in lung cancer. In the study overall: In less than 20% of patients, objective responses were seen; about 30% had disease control. Study-wide points: Radiotherapy plus ipilimumab was followed by expansion in blood of tumor-derived TCR clones. Reportedly, early blood T cell clone dynamics best predicted response, with interferon-beta.

V lost 4 bases to trimming and J lost 6 bases; unmatched junction nucleotides: 2. The germline V gene has CDR1 MGHRA and CDR2 YSYEKL. The CDR3 loop spans 12 amino acids. Some clones are missing from TCRdb's copy, which holds only in-frame ones; the method was immunoSEQ multiplex PCR. Among some 64,000 clones listed, around 69% were seen once. This clone showed up just a few times. The target antigen is unknown. In chemo-refractory metastatic non-small-cell lung cancer, patients got ipilimumab CTLA-4 blockade together with focal radiation. Source: peripheral blood, taken from a patient treated with radiotherapy plus ipilimumab. The TCR originated in a human donor with non-small cell lung cancer whose response to radiotherapy plus ipilimumab could not be evaluated. Some clones in this sample may be carry-over from other donors' samples. The V call is TRBV4-1, the J call TRBJ1-1; 7 bases align to TRBD1. The CDR3 is CASSPTGSEAFF. The CDR3 DNA is TGCGCCAGCAGCCCGACAGGGTCTGAAGCTTTCTTT.